This entry lists 30 T cell receptor beta chains sequenced from one sample in a study of OX40 agonist ivuxolimab in advanced cancers. Profiled with immunoSEQ multiplex PCR; TCRdb holds only in-frame clones, not every one. The sample consists of 55,000 to 75,000 clones, around 90% of them appearing once. The sample here was CD4+ or CD8+ T cells sorted from blood, taken in a trial of the OX40 agonist ivuxolimab. All receptors derive from an adult with an advanced solid tumor such as melanoma, head and neck, liver or kidney cancer.

This sequence joins TRBV10-3 and TRBJ2-2; D not resolved. CDR3 size: 11 residues. Between the trimmed V and J ends, which lost 2 bases and 5 bases, there was a span of 0 bases. Germline V CDR1 and CDR2: ENHRY, SYGVKD. In nucleotides, the CDR3 is TGTGCCATCAGTGAGACCGGGGAGCTGTTTTTT. Translated, it gives CAISETGELFF.

CDR3 sequence reads: CASTLPGFGQPQHF. As DNA, the CDR3 is TGTGCCAGCACTCTGCCGGGGTTCGGGCAGCCCCAGCATTTT. The chain uses TRBV28 and TRBJ1-5; no firm D call. The CDR3 length is 14 residues. Deletions cut 7 bases from V and 7 bases from J, with 17 bases between. The germline CDR1 and CDR2 sequences are MDHEN and SYDVKM.

This sequence joins TRBV27 and TRBJ2-1; 9 nucleotides line up with TRBD2. Trimming at V came to 7 bases and at J to 5 bases, leaving 9 bases not matched to a gene. The CDR3 has 15 amino acids. Germline CDR1 and CDR2: MNHEY and SMNVEV (reference sequence). The CDR3 nucleotides are TGTGCCAGCATGGGCGCGGGAGGGCCCCACAATGAGCAGTTCTTC. Amino acid sequence: CASMGAGGPHNEQFF.

The chain uses TRBV7-8 and TRBJ2-7; D possibly corresponds to TRBD2 (6 bases). Per germline, CDR1 SGHVS and CDR2 FQNEAQ. The CDR3 has 15 residues. Trimming removed 5 bases at V and 2 bases at J, with 16 bases between. CDR3 in DNA: TGTGCCAGCAGCCCAACCGGCGGAGGGGCCTACGAGCAGTACTTC. Translated, it gives CASSPTGGGAYEQYF.

The chain couples TRBV18 to TRBJ2-7, with D uncertain. The V end lost 0 bases, the J end lost 6 bases, and 18 bases lay between the germline ends. CDR3 size: 16 residues. Germline values: CDR1 KGHSH, CDR2 LQKENI. CDR3 in DNA: TGTGCCAGCTCACCACCGGCCTCTCCCGGAGACTTCGAGCAGTACTTC. It encodes CASSPPASPGDFEQYF.

The CDR3 DNA is TGTGCCACCAGCAGAGATGATCAAGAGACCCAGTACTTC. Its protein product is CATSRDDQETQYF. The rearrangement uses TRBV15 and TRBJ2-5; D is unresolved. This CDR3 has 13 residues. Germline V gene sequence: CDR1 LNHNV, CDR2 YYDKDF (reference sequence). Trimming removed 0 bases at V and 2 bases at J, with 4 bases between.

The V and J genes are TRBV28 and TRBJ2-5; 9 positions agree with TRBD2. The CDR3 is 17 residues long. In germline, CDR1 is MDHEN, CDR2 SYDVKM. J lost 3 bases, V lost 2 bases, and 10 bases had no gene match. DNA for the CDR3: TGTGCCAGCAGTTTAGCACTAGCGGGCTTAGGGGAAGAGACCCAGTACTTC. Protein product: CASSLALAGLGEETQYF.

The rearrangement joins TRBV7-8 to TRBJ2-1, with D unclear. The V gene lost 5 bases and the J gene lost 4 bases, with 15 bases spanning the gap. The CDR3 extends over 15 amino acids. Germline CDR1 is SGHVS and CDR2 is FQNEAQ. CDR3 loop: CASSLNVLVYNEQFF. The CDR3 DNA sequence: TGTGCCAGCAGCCTGAACGTCCTGGTGTACAATGAGCAGTTCTTC.

The chain has TRBV7-3 and TRBJ2-1, with 10 positions matching TRBD2. The V segment lost 5 bases and the J segment 4 bases; nucleotides outside the gene matches: 5. The germline V gene has CDR1 SGHTA and CDR2 FQGTGA. The CDR3 loop spans 15 amino acids. In DNA form, the CDR3 reads TGTGCCAGCAGCCTGGGACTAGCGAGGTACAATGAGCAGTTCTTC. It specifies CASSLGLARYNEQFF.

J is TRBJ2-1 and V is TRBV19; no definite D call. Germline CDR1 and CDR2: LNHDA and SQIVND (reference sequence). Trimming shortened V by 8 bases and J by 0 bases, and 11 bases separated the two germline ends. The CDR3 contains 14 residues. CDR3 protein: CASSSTDSYNEQFF. As DNA, the CDR3 is TGTGCCAGTTCTTCGACGGACTCCTACAATGAGCAGTTCTTC.

V is TRBV10-1 and J is TRBJ2-7; 10 bases map to TRBD2. The germline V gene encodes CDR1 WNHNN and CDR2 SYGVQD (reference sequence). J lost 4 bases, V lost 0 bases, and 3 bases had no gene match. The CDR3 consists of 15 residues. The CDR3 protein is CASSESVAGGYEQYF. The CDR3 nucleotides are TGCGCCAGCAGTGAGTCGGTAGCGGGAGGTTACGAGCAGTACTTC.

V gene TRBV27 combines with J gene TRBJ2-3, with 11 bases lining up with TRBD2. The CDR3 is 17 amino acids. CDR1 is MNHEY and CDR2 is SMNVEV in the germline V gene (reference sequence). With V trimmed by 8 bases and J by 0 bases, 10 bases remained unmatched. The CDR3 reads CASGRSGTSGSTDTQYF. The CDR3 DNA reads as TGTGCCAGCGGCCGATCTGGGACTAGCGGTAGCACAGATACGCAGTATTTT.

The V call is TRBV15, the J call TRBJ2-3; no clear D. The CDR3 totals 16 residues. The germline V gene encodes CDR1 LNHNV and CDR2 YYDKDF (reference sequence). The germline V and J ends were trimmed by 3 bases and 2 bases, with 15 bases remaining between them. The CDR3 is CATSRDNEEVTDTQYF. CDR3 in DNA: TGTGCCACCAGCAGGGATAACGAAGAAGTCACAGATACGCAGTATTTT. Variable domain in full (rest from reference TRBV15 and TRBJ2-3): DAMVIQNPRYQVTQFGKPVTLSCSQTLNHNVMYWYQQKSSQAPKLLFHYYDKDFNNEADTPDNFQSRRPNTSFCFLDIRSPGLGDTAMYLCATSRDNEEVTDTQYFGPGTRLTVL.

J is TRBJ2-7 and V is TRBV6-5; 10 nucleotides match TRBD1. Trimming at V came to 6 bases and at J to 1 base, leaving 3 bases not matched to a gene. Germline V gives CDR1 MNHEY, CDR2 SVGAGI. The CDR3 has 14 amino acids. In nucleotides, the CDR3 is TGTGCCAGCAGGCCGGGACAGGGGTCCTACGAGCAGTACTTC. This codes for CASRPGQGSYEQYF.

The J gene is TRBJ2-1, the V gene TRBV7-9; D call uncertain. Germline assignment: CDR1 SEHNR and CDR2 FQNEAQ (reference sequence). This CDR3 has 13 amino acids. Between the trimmed V and J ends, which lost 0 bases and 5 bases, there was a span of 5 bases. The CDR3: CASSLATDNEQFF. Here the CDR3 DNA reads TGTGCCAGCAGCTTAGCAACCGACAATGAGCAGTTCTTC.

This chain joins TRBV9 and TRBJ2-1; TRBD2 matches 9 bases. This CDR3 spans 15 amino acids. Germline loops: CDR1 SGDLS, CDR2 YYNGEE. The V gene end was trimmed by 2 bases and the J gene end by 4 bases; junction bases not matched to a gene: 4. CDR3 amino acids: CASSVAGGGYNEQFF. CDR3 DNA: TGTGCCAGCAGCGTCGCGGGAGGGGGGTACAATGAGCAGTTCTTC. Full variable domain (missing parts from reference TRBV9 and TRBJ2-1): DSGVTQTPKHLITATGQRVTLRCSPRSGDLSVYWYQQSLDQGLQFLIQYYNGEERAKGNILERFSAQQFPDLHSELNLSSLELGDSALYFCASSVAGGGYNEQFFGPGTRLTVL.

This clone was found once. The rearrangement uses TRBV7-9 and TRBJ1-5, with 8 bases aligning to TRBD1. This CDR3 contains 15 residues. The germline V gene has CDR1 SEHNR and CDR2 FQNEAQ (reference sequence). V trimming: 3 bases; J trimming: 5 bases; junction bases outside the gene matches: 6. DNA of the CDR3: TGTGCCAGCAGCTTGGAACAGGGGGTCGATCAGCCCCAGCATTTT. Its protein is CASSLEQGVDQPQHF.

The chain is built from TRBV5-4 and TRBJ2-7; D is perhaps TRBD2 (6 bases). The CDR3 loop spans 17 amino acids. V was pared by 0 bases and J by 2 bases, with 18 bases between. The germline V gene encodes CDR1 SGHNT and CDR2 YYREEE (reference sequence). For the CDR3, the DNA is TGTGCCAGCAGCTTGGGTCAATACACAGGACTAACCTACGAGCAGTACTTC. Translated, it gives CASSLGQYTGLTYEQYF. The whole variable domain, filled in from reference TRBV5-4 and TRBJ2-7, reads ETGVTQSPTHLIKTRGQQVTLRCSSQSGHNTVSWYQQALGQGPQFIFQYYREEENGRGNFPPRFSGLQFPNYSSELNVNALELDDSALYLCASSLGQYTGLTYEQYFGPGTRLTVT.

The rearrangement uses TRBV9 and TRBJ2-1; D unresolved. CDR3 length: 15 amino acids. V lost 3 bases to trimming and J lost 0 bases, with 10 bases between them. The germline V gene has CDR1 SGDLS and CDR2 YYNGEE. As DNA, the CDR3 is TGTGCCAGCAGCGCCACGGTGAGCTCCTACAATGAGCAGTTCTTC. It yields the protein CASSATVSSYNEQFF.

The genes are TRBV5-5 and TRBJ2-7; D remains unclear. The germline V and J ends were trimmed by 1 base and 5 bases, with 7 bases remaining between them. The CDR3 loop spans 12 amino acids. Germline lookup yields CDR1 SGHKS and CDR2 YYEKEE (reference sequence). CDR3: CASSLYGDEQYF. CDR3 coding DNA: TGTGCCAGCAGCTTGTACGGAGACGAGCAGTACTTC.

This sequence joins TRBV30 and TRBJ2-2; a weak D match, TRBD1 (7 bases). Germline CDR1 GTSNPN, CDR2 SVGIG (reference sequence). Trimming took 7 bases from V and 4 from J, leaving 19 bases between them. There are 15 residues in the CDR3. The CDR3 protein is CALTSRDRSTGELFF. Written as DNA, the CDR3 is TGTGCCTTAACTAGCCGGGACAGAAGCACCGGGGAGCTGTTTTTT.

The chain has TRBV11-3 and TRBJ2-7; possibly TRBD1 or TRBD2 for D (5 bases each). This CDR3 has 15 residues. Germline values: CDR1 SGHNT, CDR2 YENEEA. The V and J ends lost 0 bases and 0 bases respectively, with 9 bases between them. For the CDR3, the DNA is TGTGCCAGCAGCTTAGATCCAGGGAGCTCCTACGAGCAGTACTTC. It codes for CASSLDPGSSYEQYF. Filled out from reference TRBV11-3 and TRBJ2-7, the complete variable domain reads EAGVVQSPRYKIIEKKQPVAFWCNPISGHNTLYWYLQNLGQGPELLIRYENEEAVDDSQLPKDRFSAERLKGVDSTLKIQPAELGDSAVYLCASSLDPGSSYEQYFGPGTRLTVT.

The chain combines TRBV6-5 with TRBJ2-7, with 9 bases matching TRBD1. The CDR3 extends over 13 amino acids. With 6 bases clipped from V and 4 bases from J, the junction kept 4 bases outside the gene matches. CDR1 MNHEY and CDR2 SVGAGI come from the germline V gene. CDR3 loop: CASSWDREYEQYF. For the CDR3, the DNA is TGTGCCAGCAGCTGGGACAGGGAGTACGAGCAGTACTTC.

The V and J genes are TRBV28 and TRBJ2-3, with 14 bases identical to TRBD2. The V and J ends lost 4 bases and 3 bases, in that order; junction bases with no gene match: 9. The CDR3 runs to 18 residues. Looked up from germline, CDR1 is MDHEN and CDR2 is SYDVKM. The CDR3: CASSYGLAGGRSTDTQYF. For the CDR3, the DNA is TGTGCCAGCAGTTACGGACTAGCGGGAGGCCGGTCGACAGATACGCAGTATTTT.

V gene TRBV18 combines with J gene TRBJ2-3; no firm D call. Germline lookup yields CDR1 KGHSH and CDR2 LQKENI. V lost 3 bases to trimming and J lost 0 bases, with 10 bases between them. The CDR3 has 15 residues. The CDR3 spells CASSPVSTSTDTQYF. The CDR3 region has the DNA TGTGCCAGCTCACCGGTATCTACGAGCACAGATACGCAGTATTTT.

This chain joins TRBV30 and TRBJ2-2; D remains unclear. Germline V gene sequence: CDR1 GTSNPN, CDR2 SVGIG (reference sequence). Trimming removed 5 bases at V and 7 bases at J, with 8 bases between. The length of the CDR3 is 11 residues. The CDR3 region has the DNA TGTGCCTGGGGCCACAACGGGGAGCTGTTTTTT. This sequence encodes CAWGHNGELFF.

This rearrangement joins TRBV5-1 to TRBJ2-1; D is ambiguous. The length of the CDR3 is 14 residues. The V end lost 0 bases, the J end lost 5 bases, and 9 bases lay between the germline ends. From germline, CDR1 is SGHRS and CDR2 YFSETQ. CDR3 protein: CASSLGKNNNEQFF. DNA for the CDR3: TGCGCCAGCAGCTTGGGGAAGAACAACAATGAGCAGTTCTTC.

The chain has TRBV7-9 and TRBJ2-7; 8 bases fit TRBD1. Germline trimming cut 5 bases from V and 7 bases from J; bases unmatched to any gene: 10. Germline CDR1 and CDR2: SEHNR and FQNEAQ (reference sequence). The CDR3 runs 14 residues. In DNA, the CDR3 is TGTGCCAGCAGCCCTGGACAGGGCTTGGGAGAGCAGTACTTC. Its protein product is CASSPGQGLGEQYF.

This clone showed up just once. The J gene is TRBJ2-1, the V gene TRBV11-1, with D possibly TRBD2 on 6 matching bases. The CDR3 has 15 amino acids. With 0 bases removed from V and 3 bases from J, the gap between germline ends came to 9 bases. The germline CDR1 and CDR2 sequences are SGHAT and FQDESV (reference sequence). The CDR3 here is CASSLAGGGYNEQFF. The CDR3 region has the DNA TGTGCCAGCAGCTTAGCGGGAGGCGGCTACAATGAGCAGTTCTTC.

This chain connects TRBV2 to TRBJ2-3, with 13 positions matching TRBD2. With 2 bases clipped from V and 1 base from J, the junction kept 3 bases outside the gene matches. This CDR3 spans 17 amino acids. The germline V gene encodes CDR1 SNHLY and CDR2 FYNNEI. The CDR3 protein is CASSESGLAGGTDTQYF. The CDR3 DNA is TGTGCCAGCAGTGAATCTGGACTAGCGGGAGGCACAGATACGCAGTATTTT.